This T cell receptor beta chain was captured in a study of blood T cell repertoires in COVID-19. The overall study: T cells, B-cell-depleted T cells, or PBMCs supplied cDNA or gDNA.

This table comes from immunoSEQ multiplex PCR, and its TCRdb copy is limited to in-frame clones, with some not included. The sample holds 140,000 to 150,000 clones, around 85% seen once. The V gene's germline CDR1 is SGDLS and CDR2 YYNGEE. V was pared by 3 bases and J by 6 bases, with 10 bases of the junction left unmatched. This CDR3 region has 16 residues. The TCR originated in a woman between 35 and 50 years old who had recovered from COVID-19. The sample was PBMCs or T cells enriched from blood (not recorded which). The genes are TRBV9 and TRBJ2-2, with 8 bases identical to TRBD2. The CDR3 nucleotides are TGTGCCAGCAGCGGGGAACACGGGGGGGCCTCCGGGGAGCTGTTTTTT. Amino acid sequence: CASSGEHGGASGELFF. Full variable domain (outside the CDR3, taken from reference TRBV9 and TRBJ2-2): DSGVTQTPKHLITATGQRVTLRCSPRSGDLSVYWYQQSLDQGLQFLIQYYNGEERAKGNILERFSAQQFPDLHSELNLSSLELGDSALYFCASSGEHGGASGELFFGEGSRLTVL.